Listed below are T cell receptor beta chains from one sample, sequenced in a study of identifying expanded T cells in peripheral blood. Only in-frame clones appear in the TCRdb table, and some are missing; sequencing was by immunoSEQ multiplex PCR. The data hold about 110,000 clones, with about 88% observed a single time. The sample comprised blood. These receptors all come from a person aged 18 to 75 in good health. Each CDR3 is given without its conserved first and last residue. Each record gives: clone size, V gene, CDR3 protein. Clone size is given for some rows only: seen once, a few or many times, or a class if the clone is expanded.

abundance: .; v_gene: TRBV2; CDR3aa: ASNFDGSYNEQF
abundance: once; v_gene: TRBV6-5; CDR3aa: ASTRTSGTGELF
abundance: .; v_gene: TRBV5-1; CDR3aa: ASSLDLGRYTDTQY
abundance: .; v_gene: TRBV7-9; CDR3aa: ASSLSGQSSGNTIY
abundance: once; v_gene: TRBV5-4; CDR3aa: ASSKGHTYNYGYT
abundance: .; v_gene: TRBV5-1; CDR3aa: ASSVGGDQETQY
abundance: once; v_gene: TRBV7-2; CDR3aa: ASSPQGAFNSPLH
abundance: .; v_gene: TRBV19; CDR3aa: ASSWGQGAYEQY
abundance: .; v_gene: TRBV10-3; CDR3aa: AISEWYEQY
abundance: .; v_gene: TRBV5-1; CDR3aa: ASSFGRQNTEAF